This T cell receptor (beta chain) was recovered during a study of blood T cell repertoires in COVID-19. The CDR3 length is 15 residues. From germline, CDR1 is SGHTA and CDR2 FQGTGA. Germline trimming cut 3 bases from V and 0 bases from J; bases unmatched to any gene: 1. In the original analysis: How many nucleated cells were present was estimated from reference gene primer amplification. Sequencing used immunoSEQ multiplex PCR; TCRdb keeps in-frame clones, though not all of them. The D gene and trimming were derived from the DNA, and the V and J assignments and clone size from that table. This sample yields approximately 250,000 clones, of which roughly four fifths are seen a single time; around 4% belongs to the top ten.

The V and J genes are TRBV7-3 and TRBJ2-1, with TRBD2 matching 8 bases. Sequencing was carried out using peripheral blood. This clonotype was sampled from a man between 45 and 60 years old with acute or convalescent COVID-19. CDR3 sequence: CASSFAGGSYNEQFF. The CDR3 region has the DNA TGTGCCAGCAGCTTTGCGGGAGGCTCCTACAATGAGCAGTTCTTC.